What follows is one T cell receptor beta chain and its context. The antigen it recognizes is unknown. No per-base quality is available; no much larger clone lies one base away. The library was generated by the immunoSEQ multiplex PCR assay. This immuneACCESS table, as held by TCRdb, lists in-frame sequences with V and J called but not all clones. Of the missing ones, under half trace to an unresolved V gene in checked studies; the others have no known cause. This sample gives under 450,000 clones in total; 75% to 95% of them show up just once. The ten biggest clones cover 5% to 8% of the sample. These data originate in a study of control samples from healthy donors and cancer patients (dated by TCRdb to 2018 to 2020). The germline V and J ends show losses of 5 bases and 5 bases respectively, and no gene match explains 6 bases of the junction. CDR1 is given as PRHDT and CDR2 as FYEKMQ, both from the germline V gene (reference sequence). The CDR3 runs 15 residues from the cysteine to the phenylalanine. This entry keeps only the CDR3 DNA: 45 bases, framed from base 1.

The receptor comes from a middle-aged man with head and neck cancer. The sample was PBMCs. The chain uses TRBV13 and TRBJ2-2, with 9 bases in between that match TRBD1. The nucleotides are TGTGCCAGCAGCCCTCGGGACAGGGCGACCGGGGAGCTGTTTTTT. It translates as CASSPRDRATGELFF.